Presented here are 3 T cell receptor beta chains from one specimen sequenced in a study of blood T cell repertoires in COVID-19. Clones were read by immunoSEQ multiplex PCR, and TCRdb kept only the in-frame ones, dropping some. The top ten hold approximately 2.4% of the sample, which has 350,000 to 450,000 clones, approximately 89% seen once. The sequencing input was peripheral blood. These receptors came from an older woman with COVID-19, enrolled during active disease.

The chain's CDR3 is CASSRSGRVSYVQETQYF. The CDR3, as DNA: TGTGCCAGCAGCCGCTCCGGGCGGGTTTCCTACGTACAAGAGACCCAGTACTTC. This chain joins TRBV28 and TRBJ2-5, with a weak D call TRBD2 (5 bases). Trimming shortened V by 6 bases and J by 2 bases, and 25 bases separated the two germline ends. The CDR3 totals 18 residues. Germline CDR1 reads MDHEN; CDR2 reads SYDVKM.

Only a few counts were recorded for this clone. The rearrangement uses TRBV19 and TRBJ2-7; 7 nucleotides align to TRBD1. Germline V gene data show CDR1 as LNHDA and CDR2 as SQIVND (reference sequence). Unmatched junction bases numbered 15, after V lost 5 bases and J lost 5 bases. This CDR3 is built from 16 residues. In DNA, the CDR3 is TGTGCCAGTAGTCCCGCGGACAGGCCTCCCGTCGACGAGCAGTACTTC. It encodes CASSPADRPPVDEQYF. Complete variable domain (other parts from reference TRBV19 and TRBJ2-7): DGGITQSPKYLFRKEGQNVTLSCEQNLNHDAMYWYRQDPGQGLRLIYYSQIVNDFQKGDIAEGYSVSREKKESFPLTVTSAQKNPTAFYLCASSPADRPPVDEQYFGPGTRLTVT.

The chain combines TRBV6-6 with TRBJ1-2, with D possibly matching TRBD1 (6 bases). V was cut by 2 bases and J by 3 bases, with 10 bases left in between. Looked up from germline, CDR1 is MNHNY and CDR2 is SVGAGI (reference sequence). CDR3 length: 14 residues. In DNA form, the CDR3 reads TGTGCCAGCAGTTACGACAGGACATACTATGGCTACACCTTC. It translates to CASSYDRTYYGYTF.